These 3 T cell receptor beta chains were all obtained from the same sample, sequenced in a study of shared clonotypes between healthy human individuals. TCRdb keeps only in-frame clones here, not all; method: immunoSEQ multiplex PCR. The top ten hold less than 0.25% of the sample, which has under 1 million clones, about 97% seen once. As defined, naive CD8 cells were CD45RO-negative and positively selected for CCR7, with terminally differentiated effector memory CD45RA+ cells excluded. The source material was naive CD8+ T cells sorted from blood. The source is a young man in good health.

Note on this clone: Within the sample, other DNA sequences also encode this same CDR3. The chain links TRBV7-9 to TRBJ2-7, with 8 bases identical to TRBD1. CDR1 is SEHNR, CDR2 FQNEAQ, per germline (reference sequence). This CDR3 has 12 residues. Trimming took 4 bases from V and 10 from J; bases not matched to a gene: 6. Written as DNA, the CDR3 is TGTGCCAGCAGCTCAGGACAGGGCGGCCAGTACTTC. Protein sequence: CASSSGQGGQYF.

V usage is TRBV19 and J usage is TRBJ1-1; no clear D gene. Germline lookup yields CDR1 LNHDA and CDR2 SQIVND (reference sequence). This CDR3 has 13 residues. Trimming removed 4 bases at V and 5 bases at J, with 11 bases between. CDR3 region: CASSTKGGTEAFF. For the CDR3, the DNA is TGTGCCAGTAGTACAAAGGGCGGGACTGAAGCTTTCTTT.

The V call is TRBV7-9, the J call TRBJ1-2, with D uncertain. Germline V gives CDR1 SEHNR, CDR2 FQNEAQ (reference sequence). The V gene lost 3 bases and the J gene lost 4 bases, with 12 bases spanning the gap. CDR3 size: 14 residues. The CDR3 nucleotides read TGTGCCAGCAGCTTTCCATCAGGCCTCTATGGCTACACCTTC. Protein: CASSFPSGLYGYTF.